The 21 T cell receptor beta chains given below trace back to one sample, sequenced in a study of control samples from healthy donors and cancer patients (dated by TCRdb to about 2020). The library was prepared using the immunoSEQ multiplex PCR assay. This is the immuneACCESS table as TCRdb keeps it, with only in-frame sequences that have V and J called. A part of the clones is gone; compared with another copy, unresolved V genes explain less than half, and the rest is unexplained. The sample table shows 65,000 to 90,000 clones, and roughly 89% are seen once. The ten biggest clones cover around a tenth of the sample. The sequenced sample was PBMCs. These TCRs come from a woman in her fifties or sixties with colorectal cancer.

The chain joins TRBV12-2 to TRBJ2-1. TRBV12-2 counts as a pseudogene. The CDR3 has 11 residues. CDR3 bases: TGTGCAAGTGTAGGGCTGGATGAGCAGTTCTTC. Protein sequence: CASVGLDEQFF.

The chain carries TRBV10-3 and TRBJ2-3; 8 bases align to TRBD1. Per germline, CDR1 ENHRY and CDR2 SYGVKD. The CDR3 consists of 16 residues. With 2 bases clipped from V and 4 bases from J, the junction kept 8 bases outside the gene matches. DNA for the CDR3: TGTGCCATCAGTGAGAGCGCAGGGGGCCCCCCAGATACGCAGTATTTT. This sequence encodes CAISESAGGPPDTQYF.

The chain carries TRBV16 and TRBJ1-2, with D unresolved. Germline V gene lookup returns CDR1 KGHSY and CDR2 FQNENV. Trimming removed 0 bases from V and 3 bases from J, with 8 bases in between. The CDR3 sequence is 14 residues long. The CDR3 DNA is TGTGCCAGCAGCCAATCGCAGTCGGACTATGGCTACACCTTC. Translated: CASSQSQSDYGYTF.

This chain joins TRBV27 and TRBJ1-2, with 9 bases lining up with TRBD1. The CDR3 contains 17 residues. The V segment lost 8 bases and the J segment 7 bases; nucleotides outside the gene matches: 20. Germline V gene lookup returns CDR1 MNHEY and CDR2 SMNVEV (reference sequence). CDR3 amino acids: CASHTGGEASRVGGYTF. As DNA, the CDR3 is TGTGCCAGCCATACAGGGGGCGAGGCGTCTAGGGTCGGTGGCTACACCTTC.

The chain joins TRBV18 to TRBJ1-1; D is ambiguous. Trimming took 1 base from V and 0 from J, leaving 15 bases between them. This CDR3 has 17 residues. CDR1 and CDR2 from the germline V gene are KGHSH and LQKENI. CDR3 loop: CASSPLGPGGVNTEAFF. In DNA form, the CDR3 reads TGTGCCAGCTCACCACTAGGGCCAGGCGGGGTGAACACTGAAGCTTTCTTT.

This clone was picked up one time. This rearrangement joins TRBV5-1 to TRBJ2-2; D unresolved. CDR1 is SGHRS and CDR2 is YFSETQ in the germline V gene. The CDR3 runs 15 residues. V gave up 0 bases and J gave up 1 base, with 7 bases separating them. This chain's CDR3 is CASSLGRGNTGELFF. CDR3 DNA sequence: TGCGCCAGCAGCTTGGGGCGAGGGAACACCGGGGAGCTGTTTTTT.

CDR3 loop: CASTRASGAETQYF. The CDR3 region has the DNA TGTGCCAGCACTAGGGCTAGCGGGGCAGAGACCCAGTACTTC. The chain is built from TRBV6-4 and TRBJ2-5; 9 positions match TRBD2. From germline, CDR1 is MRHNA and CDR2 SNTAGT. The ends lost 7 bases at V and 4 bases at J; junction bases unmatched: 7. This CDR3 region has 14 residues.

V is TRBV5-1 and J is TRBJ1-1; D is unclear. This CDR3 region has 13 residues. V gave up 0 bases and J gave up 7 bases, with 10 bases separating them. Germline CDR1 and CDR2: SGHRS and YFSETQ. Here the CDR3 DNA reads TGCGCCAGCAGCTTGGGTGGGGTAGGTGAAGCTTTCTTT. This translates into CASSLGGVGEAFF.

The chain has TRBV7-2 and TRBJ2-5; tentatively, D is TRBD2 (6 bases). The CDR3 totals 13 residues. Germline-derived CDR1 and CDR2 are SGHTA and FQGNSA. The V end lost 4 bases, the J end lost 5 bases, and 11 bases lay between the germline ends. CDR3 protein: CASSWGVRETQYF. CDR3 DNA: TGTGCCAGCAGCTGGGGGGTTCGGGAGACCCAGTACTTC.

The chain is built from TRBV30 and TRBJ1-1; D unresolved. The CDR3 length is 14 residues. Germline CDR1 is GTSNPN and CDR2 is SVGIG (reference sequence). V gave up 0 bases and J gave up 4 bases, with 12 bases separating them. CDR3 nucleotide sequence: TGTGCCTGGAGTGTACCAGGTATGAGCACTGAAGCTTTCTTT. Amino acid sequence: CAWSVPGMSTEAFF.

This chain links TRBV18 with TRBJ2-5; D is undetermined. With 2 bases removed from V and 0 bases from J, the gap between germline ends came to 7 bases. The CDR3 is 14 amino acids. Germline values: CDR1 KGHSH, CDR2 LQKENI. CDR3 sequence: CASSPEGYQETQYF. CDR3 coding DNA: TGTGCCAGCTCACCAGAAGGGTACCAAGAGACCCAGTACTTC.

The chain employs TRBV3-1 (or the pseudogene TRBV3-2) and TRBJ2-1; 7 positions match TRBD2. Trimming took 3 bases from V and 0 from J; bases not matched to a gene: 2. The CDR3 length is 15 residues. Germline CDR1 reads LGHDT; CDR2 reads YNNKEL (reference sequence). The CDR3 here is CASSQGGSSYNEQFF. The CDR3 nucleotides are TGTGCCAGCAGCCAGGGAGGGAGCTCCTACAATGAGCAGTTCTTC.

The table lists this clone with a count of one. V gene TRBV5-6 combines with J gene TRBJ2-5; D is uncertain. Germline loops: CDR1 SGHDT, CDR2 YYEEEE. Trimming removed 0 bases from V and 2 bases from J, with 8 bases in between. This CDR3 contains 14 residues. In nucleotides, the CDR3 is TGTGCCAGCAGCTTGGTGCTGGGGCAAGAGACCCAGTACTTC. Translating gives CASSLVLGQETQYF.

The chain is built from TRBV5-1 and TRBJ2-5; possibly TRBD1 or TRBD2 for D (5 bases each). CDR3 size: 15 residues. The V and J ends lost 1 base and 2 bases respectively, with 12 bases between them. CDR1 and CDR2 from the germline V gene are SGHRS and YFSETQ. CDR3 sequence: CASSLLGVVQETQYF. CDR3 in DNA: TGCGCCAGCAGCTTGTTGGGGGTGGTACAAGAGACCCAGTACTTC. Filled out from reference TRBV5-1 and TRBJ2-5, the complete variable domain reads KAGVTQTPRYLIKTRGQQVTLSCSPISGHRSVSWYQQTPGQGLQFLFEYFSETQRNKGNFPGRFSGRQFSNSRSEMNVSTLELGDSALYLCASSLLGVVQETQYFGPGTRLLVL.

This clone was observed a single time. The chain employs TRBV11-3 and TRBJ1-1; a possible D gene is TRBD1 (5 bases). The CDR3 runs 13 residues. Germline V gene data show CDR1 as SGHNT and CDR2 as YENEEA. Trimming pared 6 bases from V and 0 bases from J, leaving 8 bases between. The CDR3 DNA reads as TGTGCCAGCAGTCGAGGGGTGAACACTGAAGCTTTCTTT. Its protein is CASSRGVNTEAFF.

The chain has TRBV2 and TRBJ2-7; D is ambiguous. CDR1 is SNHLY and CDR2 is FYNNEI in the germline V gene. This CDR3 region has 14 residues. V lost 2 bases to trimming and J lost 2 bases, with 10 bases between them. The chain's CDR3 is CASSERSGPYEQYV. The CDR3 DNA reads TGTGCCAGCAGTGAACGGTCAGGCCCCTACGAGCAGTACGTC.

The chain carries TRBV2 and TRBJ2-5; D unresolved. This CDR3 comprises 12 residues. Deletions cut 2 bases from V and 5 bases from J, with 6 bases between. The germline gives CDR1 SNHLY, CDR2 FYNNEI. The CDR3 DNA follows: TGTGCCAGCAGTGAACAATACGAGACCCAGTACTTC. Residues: CASSEQYETQYF.

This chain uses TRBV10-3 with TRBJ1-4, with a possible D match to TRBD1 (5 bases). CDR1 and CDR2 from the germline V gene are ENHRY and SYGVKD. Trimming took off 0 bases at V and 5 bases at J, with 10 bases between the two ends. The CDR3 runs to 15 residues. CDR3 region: CAISESWGTNEKLFF. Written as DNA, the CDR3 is TGTGCCATCAGTGAGTCGTGGGGGACCAATGAAAAACTGTTTTTT.

The CDR3 spells CASSMNGAPLYEQYV. CDR3 nucleotide sequence: TGTGCCAGTAGTATGAATGGTGCCCCTCTCTACGAGCAGTACGTC. V gene TRBV19 combines with J gene TRBJ2-7; no reliable D call. The CDR3 contains 15 residues. Germline values: CDR1 LNHDA, CDR2 SQIVND (reference sequence). V lost 3 bases, J lost 3 bases, and 15 bases lay in between.

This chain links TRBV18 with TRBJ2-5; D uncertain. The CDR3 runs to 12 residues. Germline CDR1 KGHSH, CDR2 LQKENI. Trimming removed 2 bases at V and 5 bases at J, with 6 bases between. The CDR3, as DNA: TGTGCCAGCTCACCAGGGCCCGAGACCCAGTACTTC. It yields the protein CASSPGPETQYF.

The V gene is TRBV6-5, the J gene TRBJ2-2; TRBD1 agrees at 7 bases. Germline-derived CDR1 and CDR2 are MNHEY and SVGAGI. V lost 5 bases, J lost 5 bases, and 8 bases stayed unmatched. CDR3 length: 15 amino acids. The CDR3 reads CASSLDRVETGELFF. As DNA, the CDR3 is TGTGCCAGCAGTCTTGACAGGGTCGAGACCGGGGAGCTGTTTTTT.